This passage covers 25 T cell receptor beta chains from one sample sequenced in a study of blood T cell repertoires in COVID-19. Sequencing used immunoSEQ multiplex PCR; TCRdb keeps in-frame clones, though not all of them. Among roughly 380,000 clones listed, approximately 89% were seen once. The sample taken for sequencing was peripheral blood. Receptors originate from an older woman with COVID-19, enrolled during active disease.

The rearrangement uses TRBV5-6 and TRBJ1-2; D remains unclear. V lost 3 bases and J lost 2, with 11 bases in between. This CDR3 spans 14 amino acids. The V gene's germline CDR1 is SGHDT and CDR2 YYEEEE. The CDR3 nucleotides are TGTGCCAGCAGCTCCGATATCAGGAACTATGGCTACACCTTC. This gives the protein CASSSDIRNYGYTF.

The genes are TRBV4-2 and TRBJ1-5; no reliable D call. This CDR3 spans 17 amino acids. V lost 2 bases, J lost 1 base, and 15 bases lay in between. CDR1 is LGHNA and CDR2 is YNFKEQ in the germline V gene. This CDR3 reads CASSQIAGEVSNQPQHF. DNA of the CDR3: TGTGCCAGCAGCCAAATTGCCGGGGAAGTGAGCAATCAGCCCCAGCATTTT.

The chain is built from TRBV5-6 and TRBJ2-5; 7 nucleotides align to TRBD2. The CDR3 extends over 13 amino acids. Germline loops: CDR1 SGHDT, CDR2 YYEEEE. V lost 3 bases, J lost 2 bases, and 1 base stayed unmatched. CDR3 residues: CASSSGLQETQYF. The DNA of the CDR3 is TGTGCCAGCAGCTCGGGACTACAAGAGACCCAGTACTTC.

This chain uses TRBV6-4 with TRBJ1-4, with D possibly being TRBD1 (5 bases). The CDR3 is made up of 12 amino acids. V was cut by 6 bases and J by 10 bases, with 12 bases left in between. Germline V gives CDR1 MRHNA, CDR2 SNTAGT. CDR3 residues: CASSSGGGKLFF. The CDR3 DNA is TGTGCCAGCAGCTCCGGGGGGGGAAAACTGTTTTTT.

CDR3 protein: CAISVDSTYEQYF. The CDR3 DNA sequence: TGTGCCATCAGTGTGGACAGTACCTACGAGCAGTACTTC. V and J are TRBV10-3 and TRBJ2-7; TRBD1 is a possible D gene (6 bases). Germline CDR1 is ENHRY and CDR2 is SYGVKD. The V and J ends lost 4 bases and 2 bases respectively, with 9 bases between them. This CDR3 spans 13 amino acids.

CDR3 in DNA: TGTGCCATCAGTGACAGGGGATTCGGTTCACCCCTCCACTTT. It codes for CAISDRGFGSPLHF. V gene TRBV10-3 combines with J gene TRBJ1-6, with a possible D match to TRBD1 (6 bases). CDR1 ENHRY and CDR2 SYGVKD come from the germline V gene. V was trimmed by 3 bases and J by 9 bases, leaving 12 bases between them. This CDR3 has 14 residues.

This chain uses TRBV10-3 with TRBJ1-2; a weak D match, TRBD1 (6 bases). The CDR3 has 15 residues. Germline V gene data show CDR1 as ENHRY and CDR2 as SYGVKD. CDR3 in amino acids: CAHREGVTTNYGYTF. As DNA, the CDR3 is TGTGCTCACCGGGAGGGGGTGACGACTAACTATGGCTACACCTTC.

V gene TRBV7-2 combines with J gene TRBJ2-1; 10 bases agree with TRBD2. Trimming at V came to 0 bases and at J to 7 bases, leaving 6 bases not matched to a gene. CDR1 is SGHTA, CDR2 FQGNSA, per germline. The CDR3 loop spans 16 amino acids. CDR3 nucleotides: TGTGCCAGCAGCTTAGCGCCTAGCGGGGGAGGGAATGAGCAGTTCTTC. This gives the protein CASSLAPSGGGNEQFF.

CDR3 DNA: TGTGCCAGCAGCCTGGGACACGGGGGAACTGAAGCTTTCTTT. As protein: CASSLGHGGTEAFF. V is TRBV5-4 and J is TRBJ1-1; D is possibly TRBD1 (6 bases). Germline CDR1 is SGHNT and CDR2 is YYREEE (reference sequence). The V gene lost 4 bases and the J gene lost 5 bases, with 15 bases spanning the gap. This CDR3 is built from 14 residues.

The gene calls are TRBV14 and TRBJ2-7; tentatively, D is TRBD1 (6 bases). Deletions cut 0 bases from V and 2 bases from J, with 11 bases between. Germline assignment: CDR1 SGHDN and CDR2 FVKESK. CDR3 length equals 15 residues. CDR3 coding DNA: TGTGCCAGCAGCCAAGATGGGACACCCACCTACGAGCAGTACTTC. Translating it yields CASSQDGTPTYEQYF.

This clone was counted only a few times. This chain links TRBV6-6 with TRBJ2-3; 9 nucleotides agree with TRBD1. CDR1 and CDR2 from the germline V gene are MNHNY and SVGAGI (reference sequence). The CDR3 is 16 amino acids. Trimming at V came to 9 bases and at J to 2 bases, leaving 12 bases not matched to a gene. The CDR3 DNA reads TGTGCCAGTTTTGACAGGGGGACGACAAACACAGATACGCAGTATTTT. Protein: CASFDRGTTNTDTQYF.

The chain uses TRBV18 and TRBJ2-1; D is possibly TRBD1 (6 bases). Looked up from germline, CDR1 is KGHSH and CDR2 is LQKENI. Trimming pared 3 bases from V and 2 bases from J, leaving 11 bases between. This CDR3 is 15 amino acids long. CDR3 amino acids: CASSPPRTAYNEQFF. The CDR3, as DNA: TGTGCCAGCTCACCCCCTAGGACAGCCTACAATGAGCAGTTCTTC.

The V call is TRBV6-5, the J call TRBJ1-3; a possible D gene is TRBD1 (6 bases). The CDR3 spans 14 residues. Trimming stripped 5 bases from V and 7 bases from J, with 15 bases between. Germline V gene sequence: CDR1 MNHEY, CDR2 SVGAGI. The CDR3 sequence: CASSRTGRRNTIYF. The CDR3 DNA is TGTGCCAGCAGTAGAACAGGGCGGCGCAACACCATATATTTT.

The rearrangement joins TRBV2 to TRBJ2-5; a weak D match, TRBD2 (5 bases). The ends were cut back, 6 bases at V and 5 bases at J, with 13 bases in the middle. This CDR3 comprises 13 residues. CDR1 and CDR2 (germline): SNHLY, FYNNEI. The CDR3: CASRRAFEETQYF. CDR3 bases: TGTGCCAGCAGGCGGGCATTCGAGGAGACCCAGTACTTC. The variable domain in full, with the rest retrieved from reference TRBV2 and TRBJ2-5, is EPEVTQTPSHQVTQMGQEVILRCVPISNHLYFYWYRQILGQKVEFLVSFYNNEISEKSEIFDDQFSVERPDGSNFTLKIRSTKLEDSAMYFCASRRAFEETQYFGPGTRLLVL.

V is TRBV9 and J is TRBJ1-4; D gene uncertain. The CDR3 is made up of 14 amino acids. Germline assignment: CDR1 SGDLS and CDR2 YYNGEE. Trimming took off 3 bases at V and 6 bases at J, with 12 bases between the two ends. For the CDR3, the DNA is TGTGCCAGCAGCGGGGCCGGGAGTTATGAAAAACTGTTTTTT. This encodes CASSGAGSYEKLFF.

The chain carries TRBV3-1 (or the pseudogene TRBV3-2) and TRBJ2-3; 9 bases agree with TRBD1. The V gene's germline CDR1 is LGHDT and CDR2 YNNKEL (reference sequence). This CDR3 has 17 amino acids. V gave up 4 bases and J gave up 2 bases; unmatched junction bases: 10. Here the CDR3 reads CASSPPSGQGITDTQYF. The CDR3 bases are TGTGCCAGCAGCCCGCCCTCAGGACAGGGGATCACAGATACGCAGTATTTT.

The chain has TRBV19 and TRBJ1-5; D is perhaps TRBD1 (6 bases). The germline V gene has CDR1 LNHDA and CDR2 SQIVND (reference sequence). This CDR3 is built from 14 residues. The V and J ends lost 7 bases and 4 bases respectively, with 14 bases between them. CDR3: CASTTGTRNQPQHF. The CDR3, as DNA: TGTGCCAGTACCACTGGGACACGTAATCAGCCCCAGCATTTT.

The V and J genes are TRBV9 and TRBJ2-5; the D gene is possibly TRBD2 (5 bases). V lost 3 bases and J 5 bases, leaving 17 bases between the germline ends. Germline V gene data show CDR1 as SGDLS and CDR2 as YYNGEE. CDR3 size: 15 residues. As DNA, the CDR3 is TGTGCCAGCAGCGGGGGTAGCGTGGGTTTTGAGACCCAGTACTTC. This sequence encodes CASSGGSVGFETQYF.

This clone occurred once. CDR3 loop: CASSLGQAKGDLNTIYF. The CDR3 region has the DNA TGTGCCAGCAGCTTGGGGCAGGCCAAAGGGGATTTGAACACCATATATTTT. The gene calls are TRBV5-5 and TRBJ1-3; D may be TRBD1 (5 bases). V lost 0 bases and J lost 7, with 20 bases in between. Germline V gives CDR1 SGHKS, CDR2 YYEKEE (reference sequence). This CDR3 has 17 amino acids. The whole variable domain, remainder taken from reference TRBV5-5 and TRBJ1-3, is DAGVTQSPTHLIKTRGQQVTLRCSPISGHKSVSWYQQVLGQGPQFIFQYYEKEERGRGNFPDRFSARQFPNYSSELNVNALLLGDSALYLCASSLGQAKGDLNTIYFGEGSWLTVV.

The chain links TRBV2 to TRBJ1-5; D possibly corresponds to TRBD1 (5 bases). The CDR3 extends over 15 amino acids. With 8 bases removed from V and 1 base from J, the gap between germline ends came to 15 bases. Germline loops: CDR1 SNHLY, CDR2 FYNNEI. The CDR3 DNA reads as TGTGCCAGCCGGGCCCCCGGGGGAAGCAATCAGCCCCAGCATTTT. Amino acids: CASRAPGGSNQPQHF.

The chain has TRBV10-3 and TRBJ1-1; 7 nucleotides match TRBD1. CDR1 is ENHRY and CDR2 is SYGVKD in the germline V gene. With V trimmed by 1 base and J by 4 bases, 6 bases remained unmatched. The CDR3 runs 15 residues. CDR3: CAISELRDRATEAFF. In DNA, the CDR3 is TGTGCCATCAGTGAGTTGCGTGACAGGGCCACTGAAGCTTTCTTT.

In its sample, this clone was seen a few times. The chain uses TRBV13 and TRBJ1-2, with a tentative D call TRBD1 (6 bases). The CDR3 consists of 14 residues. From germline, CDR1 is PRHDT and CDR2 FYEKMQ (reference sequence). Trimming shortened V by 3 bases and J by 8 bases, and 16 bases separated the two germline ends. CDR3 amino acids: CASSFGRGMGGYTF. The CDR3 nucleotides read TGTGCCAGCAGCTTCGGCAGGGGTATGGGGGGCTACACCTTC. The full variable domain, rest sourced from reference TRBV13 and TRBJ1-2, is AAGVIQSPRHLIKEKRETATLKCYPIPRHDTVYWYQQGPGQDPQFLISFYEKMQSDKGSIPDRFSAQQFSDYHSELNMSSLELGDSALYFCASSFGRGMGGYTFGSGTRLTVV.

The chain uses TRBV7-6 and TRBJ1-3; tentatively, D is TRBD1 (6 bases). The CDR3 extends over 17 amino acids. The V and J ends lost 0 bases and 2 bases respectively, with 14 bases between them. Germline V gene data show CDR1 as SGHVS and CDR2 as FNYEAQ. The DNA for the CDR3 is TGTGCCAGCAGCTTAGCGGCAGGGGTTCTCCCTGGAAACACCATATATTTT. Its protein is CASSLAAGVLPGNTIYF. Variable domain in full (rest from reference TRBV7-6 and TRBJ1-3): GAGVSQSPRYKVTKRGQDVALRCDPISGHVSLYWYRQALGQGPEFLTYFNYEAQQDKSGLPNDRFSAERPEGSISTLTIQRTEQRDSAMYRCASSLAAGVLPGNTIYFGEGSWLTVV.

The rearrangement links TRBV6-6 to TRBJ2-7, with 8 positions matching TRBD2. After removal of 0 bases from V and 3 bases from J, the junction contained 4 bases not matched to a gene. The CDR3 totals 15 residues. CDR1 is MNHNY and CDR2 is SVGAGI in the germline V gene (reference sequence). CDR3 loop: CASSYSLRGGYEQYF. The CDR3 nucleotides are TGTGCCAGCAGTTACTCATTACGGGGGGGCTACGAGCAGTACTTC.

The gene calls are TRBV28 and TRBJ1-2; D is perhaps TRBD1 (6 bases). The CDR3 has 12 residues. Deletions cut 5 bases from V and 7 bases from J, with 11 bases between. Germline V gene sequence: CDR1 MDHEN, CDR2 SYDVKM. CDR3 loop: CASSGTSGGYTF. DNA for the CDR3: TGTGCCAGCAGTGGGACAAGCGGTGGCTACACCTTC.